The 4 T cell receptor beta chains given below trace back to one sample, sequenced in a study of response to subunit inactivated influenza vaccine. From the RT-PCR reads, TCRdb called clonotypes with MiXCR, one entry per CDR3 protein. This sample has roughly 760,000 distinct CDR3 sequences, with approximately 22% found just once. Specimen: PBMCs from blood, collected about 5 days after vaccination. The receptors stem from a man over 45 who received an inactivated influenza vaccine.

This clonotype occurred a few times. The genes are TRBV20-1 and TRBJ2-1; TRBD2 matches at 12 bases. Germline values: CDR1 DFQATT, CDR2 SNEGSKA (reference sequence). The CDR3 extends over 17 amino acids. V trimming: 8 bases; J trimming: 6 bases; junction bases outside the gene matches: 17. The CDR3 DNA is TGCAGTCCCCGCCCTGGACTAGCGGGGTTTTCGAGCAATGAGCAGTTCTTC. Translation gives CSPRPGLAGFSSNEQFF.

The rearrangement joins TRBV10-3 to TRBJ2-3; 8 bases agree with TRBD2. Germline CDR1 is ENHRY and CDR2 is SYGVKD. With 0 bases clipped from V and 5 bases from J, the junction kept 19 bases outside the gene matches. There are 20 residues in the CDR3. Here the CDR3 DNA reads TGTGCCATCAGTGAGTCATCTATCTCTCGGGTAGCGGGACTCAGAGATACGCAGTATTTT. Its translation is CAISESSISRVAGLRDTQYF.

This clonotype was seen more than once but under ten times. The chain recombines TRBV10-3 with TRBJ2-5; possibly TRBD2 for D (5 bases). The V end lost 2 bases, the J end lost 7 bases, and 17 bases lay between the germline ends. The length of the CDR3 is 15 residues. Per the germline V gene, CDR1 is ENHRY and CDR2 is SYGVKD. DNA for the CDR3: TGTGCCATCAGTGAGACGGCCCCTCCCGGAGGGACCCAGTACTTC. This gives the protein CAISETAPPGGTQYF.

This clonotype was seen only a few times. The rearrangement joins TRBV4-3 to TRBJ2-3; D is undetermined. The V end lost 0 bases, the J end lost 0 bases, and 7 bases lay between the germline ends. The CDR3 covers 15 residues. Germline V lookup: CDR1 LGHNA, CDR2 YSLEER. Written as DNA, the CDR3 is TGCGCCAGCAGCCAAGATTCGCGGAGCACAGATACGCAGTATTTT. It specifies CASSQDSRSTDTQYF.